The clone carrying this T cell receptor (beta chain) was seen a few times. The data belong to a study of PD-1 blockade in classical Hodgkin lymphoma. The germline gives CDR1 SGHAT, CDR2 FQNNGV. Losses at the gene ends were 1 base for V and 6 bases for J; bases not matched to a gene: 0. The CDR3 totals 13 residues. All patients relapsed after autologous stem cell transplantation, and brentuximab vedotin exposure varied. Measured with immunoSEQ multiplex PCR; TCRdb has only the in-frame clones, and not every one. The sample lists 25,000 to 30,000 clones, about two thirds occurring once. This clonotype originated in a human donor with classical Hodgkin lymphoma. The chain carries TRBV11-2 and TRBJ1-2; the match to TRBD1 covers 9 bases. The material sequenced was peripheral blood mononuclear cells (PBMCs), taken before the second cycle of nivolumab. CDR3 nucleotide sequence: TGTGCCAGCAGCTTAGGGACAGGGGATGGCTACACCTTC. It is translated as CASSLGTGDGYTF.